The 22 T cell receptor beta chains below were found in one sample sequenced in a study of T cells in localized non-small cell lung cancer. Sequenced by immunoSEQ multiplex PCR; TCRdb stores in-frame clones only, minus some. The data contain about 4,400 clones, 34% of them singletons. The sample in question was lung tumor tissue, obtained before any cancer treatment. These receptors were taken from a man aged 40 to 70 with stage II squamous cell lung carcinoma.

Notes on this clone: Germline is not matched at one junction end, which may reflect a read error. The chain recombines TRBV19 with TRBJ2-1; 8 bases fit TRBD2. From germline, CDR1 is LNHDA and CDR2 SQIVND (reference sequence). The CDR3 runs 15 residues. The chain's CDR3 is CASSTLAASYNEQFF. The CDR3 nucleotides are TGTGCCAGCAGTACACTAGCGGCATCCTACAATGAGCAGTTCTTC. The full variable domain, in which reference TRBV19 and TRBJ2-1 provide the parts outside the CDR3, is DGGITQSPKYLFRKEGQNVTLSCEQNLNHDAMYWYRQDPGQGLRLIYYSQIVNDFQKGDIAEGYSVSREKKESFPLTVTSAQKNPTAFYLCASSTLAASYNEQFFGPGTRLTVL.

Within the sample, this clone is large. This chain uses TRBV11-3 with TRBJ1-1; D gene ambiguous. The CDR3 runs 15 residues. The V and J ends lost 4 bases and 5 bases respectively, with 17 bases between them. Germline CDR1 and CDR2: SGHNT and YENEEA. The DNA for the CDR3 is TGTGCCAGCAGCTCCCAACCACGGGAAGGAACTGAAGCTTTCTTT. This translates into CASSSQPREGTEAFF.

This clone was seen a handful of times. This chain uses TRBV29-1 with TRBJ1-1; TRBD1 might be the D (6 bases). The V end lost 7 bases, the J end lost 2 bases, and 17 bases lay between the germline ends. The CDR3 spans 14 residues. Germline V gene sequence: CDR1 SQVTM, CDR2 ANQGSEA. The CDR3 loop is CSAQRGQLNTEAFF. For the CDR3, the DNA is TGCAGCGCCCAGAGAGGACAGCTAAACACTGAAGCTTTCTTT.

This clone was counted only a few times. This sequence joins TRBV12-5 and TRBJ1-2; the match to TRBD1 covers 7 bases. V trimming: 4 bases; J trimming: 8 bases; junction bases outside the gene matches: 10. This CDR3 spans 14 amino acids. Germline V lookup: CDR1 LGHNT, CDR2 FRNRAP. The CDR3 DNA is TGTGCTAGTGGTTCCAGACAGGGAAGGAGAGGCTACACCTTC. Encoded protein: CASGSRQGRRGYTF. Based on the CDR3 plus reference TRBV12-5 and TRBJ1-2, the full variable domain is DARVTQTPRHKVTEMGQEVTMRCQPILGHNTVFWYRQTMMQGLELLAYFRNRAPLDDSGMPKDRFSAEMPDATLATLKIQPSEPRDSAVYFCASGSRQGRRGYTFGSGTRLTVV.

A few counts support this clone. DNA for the CDR3: TGTGCCAGCAGCGTAGACGGCAGTCCGGCTCATCGGTATTTT. This gives the protein CASSVDGSPAHRYF. This rearrangement joins TRBV9 to TRBJ2-3; no firm D call. The V gene's germline CDR1 is SGDLS and CDR2 YYNGEE. The CDR3 totals 14 residues. Trimming cost V 0 bases and J 14 bases, with 19 bases left between them.

This clone turned up a few times. The chain employs TRBV11-3 and TRBJ1-1; D is undetermined. Trimming shortened V by 5 bases and J by 2 bases, and 15 bases separated the two germline ends. The CDR3 totals 15 residues. Germline CDR1 is SGHNT and CDR2 is YENEEA. CDR3 sequence reads: CASSGLLWGNTEAFF. The CDR3 DNA follows: TGTGCCAGCAGCGGCCTTTTGTGGGGTAACACTGAAGCTTTCTTT.

This clone was picked up a small number of times. This chain joins TRBV9 and TRBJ2-1; 10 bases map to TRBD2. The CDR3 sequence is 17 residues long. The germline gives CDR1 SGDLS, CDR2 YYNGEE. With V trimmed by 2 bases and J by 0 bases, 5 bases remained unmatched. CDR3 in amino acids: CASSVRSGGSSYNEQFF. The CDR3 DNA is TGTGCCAGCAGCGTCCGTAGCGGGGGGTCCTCCTACAATGAGCAGTTCTTC.

The chain is built from TRBV18 and TRBJ2-3; the match to TRBD1 covers 8 bases. CDR1 and CDR2 (germline): KGHSH, LQKENI. Trimming at V came to 3 bases and at J to 0 bases, leaving 2 bases not matched to a gene. The CDR3 loop spans 15 amino acids. CDR3 sequence (DNA): TGTGCCAGCTCACCTGGGACAGGCAGCACAGATACGCAGTATTTT. It specifies CASSPGTGSTDTQYF.

This clone was seen a handful of times. This chain joins TRBV11-3 and TRBJ2-5; D is unresolved. Deletions cut 4 bases from V and 5 bases from J, with 14 bases between. Germline CDR1 reads SGHNT; CDR2 reads YENEEA. This CDR3 is built from 14 residues. In DNA form, the CDR3 reads TGTGCCAGCAGCTACAACCCCGGGCAGGAGACCCAGTACTTC. As protein: CASSYNPGQETQYF.

This clone was seen only a few times. This chain uses TRBV9 with TRBJ2-1; 10 bases match TRBD2. With 5 bases clipped from V and 7 bases from J, the junction kept 12 bases outside the gene matches. The CDR3 is 16 residues long. Germline V gene lookup returns CDR1 SGDLS and CDR2 YYNGEE. CDR3: CASSQRGGPVANEQFF. The CDR3 DNA reads TGTGCCAGCAGTCAGCGGGGGGGCCCCGTCGCGAATGAGCAGTTCTTC.

This chain connects TRBV18 to TRBJ1-5; D might be TRBD1 (6 bases). CDR1 and CDR2 from the germline V gene are KGHSH and LQKENI. The CDR3 contains 13 residues. The V end was cut by 4 bases, the J end by 4 bases, with 8 bases between. The CDR3 reads CASSRGPNQPQHF. The CDR3 nucleotides are TGTGCCAGCTCACGGGGGCCGAATCAGCCCCAGCATTTT.

This chain connects TRBV28 to TRBJ1-3, with 7 bases identical to TRBD1. The CDR3 sequence is 15 residues long. Trimming took 5 bases from V and 0 from J; bases not matched to a gene: 4. Per the germline V gene, CDR1 is MDHEN and CDR2 is SYDVKM. This chain's CDR3 is CASSPRGYSGNTIYF. CDR3 DNA sequence: TGTGCCAGCAGTCCCAGGGGGTACTCTGGAAACACCATATATTTT.

The rearrangement uses TRBV11-3 and TRBJ1-3; 7 nucleotides agree with TRBD1. Germline V gives CDR1 SGHNT, CDR2 YENEEA. The V and J ends lost 3 bases and 4 bases, in that order; junction bases with no gene match: 3. There are 14 residues in the CDR3. As DNA, the CDR3 is TGTGCCAGCAGCTTGGACAGGTCCGGAAACACCATATATTTT. Its translation is CASSLDRSGNTIYF.

This sequence joins TRBV11-3 and TRBJ2-7, with TRBD2 matching 8 bases. There are 15 residues in the CDR3. Germline CDR1 and CDR2: SGHNT and YENEEA. After removal of 1 base from V and 4 bases from J, the junction contained 6 bases not matched to a gene. CDR3 sequence (DNA): TGTGCCAGCAGCTTAGGTAGCGGGACCCAGTACGAGCAGTACTTC. It yields the protein CASSLGSGTQYEQYF.

V gene TRBV30 combines with J gene TRBJ2-2; 10 bases map to TRBD2. J was trimmed by 1 base and V by 8 bases; bases with no gene match: 13. CDR3 length: 17 amino acids. Germline CDR1 reads GTSNPN; CDR2 reads SVGIG (reference sequence). CDR3 DNA: TGTGCCCGGGGAGCGCTAGCGGGAGAAAGGAACACCGGGGAGCTGTTTTTT. Its protein is CARGALAGERNTGELFF.

This clone was counted between two and nine times. The rearrangement uses TRBV15 and TRBJ1-1; perhaps TRBD1 as D (5 bases). Trimming stripped 2 bases from V and 1 base from J, with 11 bases between. CDR3 size: 15 residues. Germline CDR1 reads LNHNV; CDR2 reads YYDKDF (reference sequence). The DNA for the CDR3 is TGTGCCACCAGCAGACGGGGCGCGGCGAACACTGAAGCTTTCTTT. This translates into CATSRRGAANTEAFF.

The V and J genes are TRBV19 and TRBJ2-2; 7 bases match TRBD1. Losses at the gene ends were 5 bases for V and 5 bases for J; bases not matched to a gene: 14. The CDR3 totals 17 residues. Germline CDR1 reads LNHDA; CDR2 reads SQIVND (reference sequence). The CDR3 region has the DNA TGTGCCAGTAGTGTCCGGGACAGATGGTTAAGAACCGGGGAGCTGTTTTTT. As protein: CASSVRDRWLRTGELFF.

This rearrangement joins TRBV29-1 to TRBJ1-1; D might be TRBD1 (6 bases). Trimming removed 8 bases from V and 1 base from J, with 17 bases in between. Germline V CDR1 and CDR2: SQVTM, ANQGSEA. CDR3 length: 14 residues. CDR3: CSLKLGGTNTEAFF. CDR3 DNA sequence: TGCAGCCTAAAACTGGGGGGCACGAACACTGAAGCTTTCTTT.

This clone was counted between two and nine times. The J gene is TRBJ1-2, the V gene TRBV9; 7 nucleotides match TRBD1. Germline V gene lookup returns CDR1 SGDLS and CDR2 YYNGEE. The CDR3 is 14 residues long. Trimming cost V 3 bases and J 6 bases; bases outside gene matches: 8. The DNA of the CDR3 is TGTGCCAGCAGCGATCTAACAGGGGAGGATGGCTACACCTTC. Residues: CASSDLTGEDGYTF.

Only a few counts were recorded for this clone. The rearrangement uses TRBV9 and TRBJ2-1; D gene unclear. Trimming removed 2 bases from V and 6 bases from J, with 6 bases in between. This CDR3 contains 12 residues. Germline V gene lookup returns CDR1 SGDLS and CDR2 YYNGEE. Here the CDR3 DNA reads TGTGCCAGCAGCGTGACGCTCAATGAGCAGTTCTTC. Protein sequence: CASSVTLNEQFF.

This clone was seen a handful of times. This chain connects TRBV11-3 to TRBJ2-5, with 8 bases aligning to TRBD2. The CDR3 loop spans 15 amino acids. CDR1 is SGHNT, CDR2 YENEEA, per germline. The V gene end was trimmed by 8 bases and the J gene end by 2 bases; junction bases not matched to a gene: 10. The CDR3 DNA reads as TGTGCCAGCTCCCCTTCGAGCGGGAGACAAGAGACCCAGTACTTC. The encoded protein is CASSPSSGRQETQYF.

This clone was counted a single time. V usage is TRBV29-1 and J usage is TRBJ2-3, with D possibly being TRBD2 (6 bases). The CDR3 loop spans 15 amino acids. Per the germline V gene, CDR1 is SQVTM and CDR2 is ANQGSEA. Trimming took off 2 bases at V and 0 bases at J, with 12 bases between the two ends. CDR3 region: CSVEPPEGSTDTQYF. DNA for the CDR3: TGCAGCGTTGAACCCCCGGAGGGTAGCACAGATACGCAGTATTTT.